This T cell receptor beta chain derives from a study of OX40 agonist ivuxolimab in advanced cancers. Study details: Therapy given before enrollment (anti-PD-1, anti-PD-L1 or anti-CTLA-4) was allowed, and 30% to 50% had some. The study's findings and limits: Low levels of normalized T-cell clonal expansion also appeared in some nonresponders.

Clones were read by immunoSEQ multiplex PCR, and TCRdb kept only the in-frame ones, dropping some. The data contain around 26,000 clones, 85% of them singletons. CDR1 is LGHNA, CDR2 YNFKEQ, per germline. The CDR3 covers 17 residues. V lost 3 bases and J 2 bases, leaving 18 bases between the germline ends. This clone turned up a few times. Its antigen remains unidentified. The sequences come from CD4+ or CD8+ T cells sorted from blood, collected in a trial of the OX40 agonist ivuxolimab. This TCR came from an adult with an advanced solid tumor such as melanoma, head and neck, liver or kidney cancer. The rearrangement joins TRBV4-2 to TRBJ2-3; tentative D call: TRBD1 (6 bases). CDR3 loop: CASSQSTRDTNTDTQYF. Here the CDR3 DNA reads TGTGCCAGCAGCCAGTCGACCCGGGACACAAACACAGATACGCAGTATTTT.